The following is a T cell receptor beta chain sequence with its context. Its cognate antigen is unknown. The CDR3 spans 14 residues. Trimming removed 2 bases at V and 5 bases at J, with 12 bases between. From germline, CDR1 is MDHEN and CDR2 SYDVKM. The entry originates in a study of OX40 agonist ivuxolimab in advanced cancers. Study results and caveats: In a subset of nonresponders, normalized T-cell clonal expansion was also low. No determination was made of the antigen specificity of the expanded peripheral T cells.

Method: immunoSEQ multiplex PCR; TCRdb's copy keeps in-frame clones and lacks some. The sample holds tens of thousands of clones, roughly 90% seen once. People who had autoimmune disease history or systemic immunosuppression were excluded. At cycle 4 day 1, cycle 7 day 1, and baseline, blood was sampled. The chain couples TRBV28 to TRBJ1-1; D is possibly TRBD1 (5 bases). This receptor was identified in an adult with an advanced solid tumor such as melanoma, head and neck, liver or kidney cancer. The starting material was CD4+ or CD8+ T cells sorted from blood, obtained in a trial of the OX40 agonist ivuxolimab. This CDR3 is CASSLRGSRTEAFF. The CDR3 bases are TGTGCCAGCAGTTTACGGGGGTCGAGGACTGAAGCTTTCTTT. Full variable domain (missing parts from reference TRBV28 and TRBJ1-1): DVKVTQSSRYLVKRTGEKVFLECVQDMDHENMFWYRQDPGLGLRLIYFSYDVKMKEKGDIPEGYSVSREKKERFSLILESASTNQTSMYLCASSLRGSRTEAFFGQGTRLTVV.